This T cell receptor beta chain was identified in a study of technical replicates of blood from several donors. The CDR3 totals 18 residues. The trim removed 0 bases at V and 11 bases at J, leaving 17 bases unmatched. Germline CDR1 is LNHNV and CDR2 is YYDKDF (reference sequence). Method: immunoSEQ multiplex PCR; TCRdb's copy keeps in-frame clones and lacks some. The sample lists more than 65,000 clones; approximately 75% were seen once. The rearrangement links TRBV15 to TRBJ2-1; 9 nucleotides agree with TRBD2. The sequencing input was PBMCs. The TCR sequence derives from a human donor in good health. Some clones in this sample may be carry-over from other donors' samples. The CDR3 reads CATSRDRDSGGFLSKQFF. The CDR3 coding sequence is TGTGCCACCAGCAGAGATCGAGATAGCGGGGGATTCCTCAGTAAGCAGTTCTTC.